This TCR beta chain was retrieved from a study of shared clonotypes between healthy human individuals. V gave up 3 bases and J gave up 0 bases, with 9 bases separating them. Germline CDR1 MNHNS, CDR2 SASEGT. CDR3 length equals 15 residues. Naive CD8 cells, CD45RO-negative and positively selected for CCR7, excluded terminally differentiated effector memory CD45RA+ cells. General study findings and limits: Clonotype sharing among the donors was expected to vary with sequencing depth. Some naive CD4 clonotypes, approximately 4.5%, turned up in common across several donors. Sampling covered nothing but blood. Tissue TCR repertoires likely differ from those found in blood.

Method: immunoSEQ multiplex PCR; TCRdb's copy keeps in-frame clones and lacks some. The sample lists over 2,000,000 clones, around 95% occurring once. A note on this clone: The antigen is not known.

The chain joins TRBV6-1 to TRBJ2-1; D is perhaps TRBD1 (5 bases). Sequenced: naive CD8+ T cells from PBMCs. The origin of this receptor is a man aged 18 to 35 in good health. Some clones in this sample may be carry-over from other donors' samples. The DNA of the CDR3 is TGTGCCAGCAGTGAGGACACGAGCTCCTACAATGAGCAGTTCTTC. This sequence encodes CASSEDTSSYNEQFF.